This T cell receptor beta chain was identified during a study of cytomegalovirus exposure and HLA in healthy donors. Trimming removed 2 bases from V and 7 bases from J, with 4 bases in between. The V gene's germline CDR1 is SGHKS and CDR2 YYEKEE (reference sequence). CDR3 size: 11 residues. Primers: 60 Vbeta forward and 13 Jbeta reverse. This table comes from immunoSEQ multiplex PCR, and its TCRdb copy is limited to in-frame clones, with some not included. The sample has roughly 160,000 clones, 84% seen once. This receptor was obtained from a boy aged 2-15 years in good health and CMV-seronegative. This chain connects TRBV5-5 to TRBJ2-4; D is undetermined. Sample: PBMCs. CDR3: CASSFANIQYF. The DNA for the CDR3 is TGTGCCAGCAGCTTCGCGAACATTCAGTACTTC.